This TCR beta chain was recorded in a study of early T cells in non-severe SARS-CoV-2 infection. TCRdb reprocessed the 5' RACE reads via MiXCR and lists one record per CDR3 protein. The sample contains approximately 39,000 distinct CDR3 sequences, approximately 8.9% of which appear only once. Germline lookup yields CDR1 SEHNR and CDR2 FQNEAQ (reference sequence). The CDR3 runs to 15 residues. V shed 5 bases, J shed 4 bases, and the junction held 6 bases outside the gene matches. This clonotype was seen ten or more times. The rearrangement joins TRBV7-9 to TRBJ1-4, with 8 positions matching TRBD1. Material for sequencing was whole blood. This receptor was taken from an adult who was a healthcare worker with PCR-confirmed SARS-CoV-2 infection or an uninfected control (not recorded which). In DNA form, the CDR3 reads TGTGCCAGCAGCGGGACAGGACGGGGTAATGAAAAACTGTTTTTT. It yields the protein CASSGTGRGNEKLFF.